This note documents a single T cell receptor beta chain sequence. Its target is not known. TCRdb fed the RACE reads into MiXCR, producing one record per CDR3 protein. Seen here are approximately 90,000 distinct CDR3 sequences, 8.5% to 9% observed once, and the top ten hold approximately 2.4%. The data belong to a study of human T cells and chemical hapten exposure. Study-wide results and caveats: Large CDR3 similarity clusters arose significantly more often from expanded TCRs than from controls. Among TCRs, those above 1 in 1000 frequency were unaffected by DPC sensitization.

Noted time point: pre-sensitization, week 0. Treatment described: therapeutic diphenylcyclopropenone sensitization with weekly scalp DPC. There are 13 residues in the CDR3. Germline CDR1 reads LGHDT; CDR2 reads YNNKEL (reference sequence). V was pared by 2 bases and J by 0 bases, with 4 bases between. The chain joins TRBV3-1 to TRBJ1-1; no clear D. The sample consisted of whole blood, taken in connection with sensitization to the hapten diphenylcyclopropenone (DPC). This clonotype originated in a man aged 35-49 years with alopecia areata. Some clones in this sample may be carry-over from other donors' samples. The CDR3 is CASSQQVNTEAFF. Here the CDR3 DNA reads TGTGCCAGCAGCCAACAAGTGAACACTGAAGCTTTCTTT.